This T cell receptor (beta chain) comes out of a study of blood T cell repertoires in COVID-19. V lost 5 bases, J lost 6 bases, and 12 bases lay in between. The CDR3 totals 13 residues. The germline V gene has CDR1 MDHEN and CDR2 SYDVKM. TCRdb's table, derived via immunoSEQ multiplex PCR, lists solely in-frame clones and lacks some. Here the sample spans roughly 230,000 clones, around 83% being singletons. This chain uses TRBV28 with TRBJ2-3, with a tentative D call TRBD2 (5 bases). The sample taken for sequencing was peripheral blood. This clonotype was sampled from a man in his forties with active or convalescent COVID-19. The CDR3 here is CASSPHGEDTQYF. In nucleotides, the CDR3 is TGTGCCAGCAGTCCGCACGGGGAGGATACGCAGTATTTT.